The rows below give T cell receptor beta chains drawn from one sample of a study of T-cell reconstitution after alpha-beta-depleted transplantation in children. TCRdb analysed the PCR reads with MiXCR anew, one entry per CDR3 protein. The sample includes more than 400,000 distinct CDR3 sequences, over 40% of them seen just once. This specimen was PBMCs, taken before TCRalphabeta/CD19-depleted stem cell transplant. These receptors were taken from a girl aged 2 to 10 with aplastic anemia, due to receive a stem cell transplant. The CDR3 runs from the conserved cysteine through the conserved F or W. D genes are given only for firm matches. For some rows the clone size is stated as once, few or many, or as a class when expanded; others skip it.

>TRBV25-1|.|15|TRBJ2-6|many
TGTGCCAGCAGTGAATCAGAGGGCTGGGCCAACGTCCTGACTTTC
CASSESEGWANVLTF
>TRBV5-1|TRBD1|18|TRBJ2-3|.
TGCGCCAGCAGCTTGGGTAGGGCGGACAGGGCCTACACAGATACGCAGTATTTT
CASSLGRADRAYTDTQYF
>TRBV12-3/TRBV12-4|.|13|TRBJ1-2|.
TGTGCCAGCAGTACTGACGGGGCCTATGGCTACACCTTC
CASSTDGAYGYTF
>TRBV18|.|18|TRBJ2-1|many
TGTGCCAGCTCACCACGGGACTCTTCACCCTCCTCCTACAATGAGCAGTTCTTC
CASSPRDSSPSSYNEQFF
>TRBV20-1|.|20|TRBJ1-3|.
TGCAGTGCTAGAGATCAGCTGTTGTTTATGCGACCCCGAGGCGGAAACACCATATATTTT
CSARDQLLFMRPRGGNTIYF
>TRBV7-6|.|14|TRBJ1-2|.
TGTGCCAGCAGCGATATGCAGGGGAACTATGGCTACACCTTC
CASSDMQGNYGYTF
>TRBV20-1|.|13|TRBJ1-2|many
TGCAGTGCTAGTAGTTCGTCAGACTATGGCTACACCTTC
CSASSSSDYGYTF
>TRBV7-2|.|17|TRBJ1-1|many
TGTGCCAGCAGCTTAGGGGGGGGAGGGCTTTTGCGCACTGAAGCTTTCTTT
CASSLGGGGLLRTEAFF
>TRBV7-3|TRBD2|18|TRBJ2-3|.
TGTGCCAGCAGCCTCTTAGGTGGCGGGGGGGCCGGGACAGATACGCAGTATTTT
CASSLLGGGGAGTDTQYF
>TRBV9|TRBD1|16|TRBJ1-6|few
TGTGCCAGCAGCTCGGCCCCGGGACAGGGTGCTTCACCCCTCCACTTT
CASSSAPGQGASPLHF
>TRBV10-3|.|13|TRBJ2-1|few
TGTGCCATCAGCCGATTCGTCTACAATGAGCAGTTCTTC
CAISRFVYNEQFF
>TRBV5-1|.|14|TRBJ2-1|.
TGCGCCAGCAGGGCCGCTCCTTCCTACAATGAGCAGTTCTTC
CASRAAPSYNEQFF
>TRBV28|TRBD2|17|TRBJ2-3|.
TGTGCCAGCATGACTAGCGAGGGGGGGACTTACACAGATACGCAGTATTTT
CASMTSEGGTYTDTQYF
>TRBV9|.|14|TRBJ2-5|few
TGTGCCAGCAGCGTAGGGGGCCCACAAGAGACCCAGTACTTC
CASSVGGPQETQYF
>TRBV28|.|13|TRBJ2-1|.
TGTGCCAGCAGTTCCCCAGGGTACTCTGAGCAGTTCTTC
CASSSPGYSEQFF
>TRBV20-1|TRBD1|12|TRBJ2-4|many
TGCAGCGGCACAGGGGCGTCCGGCATTCAGTACTTC
CSGTGASGIQYF
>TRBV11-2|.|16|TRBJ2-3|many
TGTGCCAGCAGCCCGACCCCACAGACACCGCAAGATACGCAGTATTTT
CASSPTPQTPQDTQYF
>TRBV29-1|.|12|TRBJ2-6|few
TGCAGCGTCCCCTCAACGGCCAACGTCCTGACTTTC
CSVPSTANVLTF
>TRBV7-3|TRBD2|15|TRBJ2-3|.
TGTGCCAGCAGCCTGGCGGTAGCGGGAGCAGATACGCAGTATTTT
CASSLAVAGADTQYF
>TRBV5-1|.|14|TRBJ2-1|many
TGCGCCAGCAGACCTACCGGGACTCTCAATGAGCAGTTCTTC
CASRPTGTLNEQFF
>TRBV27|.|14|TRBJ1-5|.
TGTGCCAGCAGTTTATCAGGGGACGCGCAGCCCCAGCATTTT
CASSLSGDAQPQHF
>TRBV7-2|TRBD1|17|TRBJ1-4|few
TGTGCCAGCAGGTCCAGTTGGACAGGGGGCGCAAGGGAAAAACTGTTTTTT
CASRSSWTGGAREKLFF
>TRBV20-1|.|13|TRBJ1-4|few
TGCAGTGCTAGAGGACAGCCAAATGAAAAACTGTTTTTT
CSARGQPNEKLFF
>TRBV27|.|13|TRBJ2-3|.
TGTGCCAGCAGTTACAGGACAATAGATACGCAGTATTTT
CASSYRTIDTQYF
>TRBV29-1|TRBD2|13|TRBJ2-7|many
TGCAGCGCCCTAGCGGAACTCTCCTACGAGCAGTACTTC
CSALAELSYEQYF
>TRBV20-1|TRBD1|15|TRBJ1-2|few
TGCAGTGCTCACCGACAGGGGGTCATGAGCTATGGCTACACCTTC
CSAHRQGVMSYGYTF
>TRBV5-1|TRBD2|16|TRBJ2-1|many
TGCGCCAGCAGCCCTTTGACTAGCGGGTCCTACAATGAGCAGTTCTTC
CASSPLTSGSYNEQFF
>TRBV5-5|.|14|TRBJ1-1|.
TGTGCCAGCAGCCCAGCCCCGGGGAACACTGAAGCTTTCTTT
CASSPAPGNTEAFF
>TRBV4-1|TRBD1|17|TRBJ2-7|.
TGCGCCAGCAGCCAAGATTCCGGGACAGGGATTACCTACGAGCAGTACTTC
CASSQDSGTGITYEQYF
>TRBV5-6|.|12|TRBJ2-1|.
TGTGCCAGCAGCCGGGCGGGGAGTGAGCAGTTCTTC
CASSRAGSEQFF
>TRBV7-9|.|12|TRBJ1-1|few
TGTGCCAGCAGCCCGAGCGAGGGTTGGACTTTCTTT
CASSPSEGWTFF
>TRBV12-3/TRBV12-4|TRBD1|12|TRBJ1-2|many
TGTGCCAGCAGTGGGACAGGTTATGGCTACACCTTC
CASSGTGYGYTF
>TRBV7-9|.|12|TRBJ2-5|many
TGTGCCAGCAGCTTGAAAGAGGAGACCCAGTACTTC
CASSLKEETQYF
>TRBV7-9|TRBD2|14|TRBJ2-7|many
TGTGCCAGCAGCTCTGGACTAGCGACCTACGAGCAGTACTTC
CASSSGLATYEQYF
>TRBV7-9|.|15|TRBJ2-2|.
TGTGCCAGCACCCCCTGGACGGGGAACACCGGGGAGCTGTTTTTT
CASTPWTGNTGELFF
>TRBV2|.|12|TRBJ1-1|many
TGTGCCAGCAGATATGACAGTAGGAACGCTTTCTTT
CASRYDSRNAFF
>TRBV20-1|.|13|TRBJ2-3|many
TGCAGTATCCGATGGGAGGGCACAGATACGCAGTATTTT
CSIRWEGTDTQYF
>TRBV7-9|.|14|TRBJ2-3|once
TGTGCCAGCAGCTTAGAGGACGGCACAGATACGCAGTATTTT
CASSLEDGTDTQYF
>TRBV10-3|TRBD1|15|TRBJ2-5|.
TGTGCCATCAAGGAAGGGGGCCTCCCCCAAGAGACCCAGTACTTC
CAIKEGGLPQETQYF
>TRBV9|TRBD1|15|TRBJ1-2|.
TGTGCCAGCAGCGACCCGACAGGGAATCAACATGGCTACACCTTC
CASSDPTGNQHGYTF
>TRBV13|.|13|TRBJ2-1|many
TGTGCCAGCAGCTCCTCCCTGACAAATGAGCAGTTCTTC
CASSSSLTNEQFF
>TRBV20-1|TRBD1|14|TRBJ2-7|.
TGCAGTGCACAGAGACAGGGGGGGTTGGGCGAGCAGTACTTC
CSAQRQGGLGEQYF
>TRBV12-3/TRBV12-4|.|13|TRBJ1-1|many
TGTGCCAGCAGTTTAAAGGGTAACACTGAAGCTTTCTTT
CASSLKGNTEAFF
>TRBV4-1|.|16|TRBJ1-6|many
TGCGCCAGCAGCCCTACCGGGGGGCGGTCGAATTCACCCCTCCACTTT
CASSPTGGRSNSPLHF
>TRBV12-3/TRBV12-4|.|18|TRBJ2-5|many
TGTGCCAGCACTAAGTCGAGTGTAGCTGACTTGAACGAAGAGACCCAGTACTTC
CASTKSSVADLNEETQYF
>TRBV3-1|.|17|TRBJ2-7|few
TGTGCCACCACCCAAGATACTACGGACTGGGAGTCCTACGAGCAGTACTTC
CATTQDTTDWESYEQYF
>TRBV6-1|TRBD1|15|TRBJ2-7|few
TGTGCCAGCAGAAGACAGGGGCCAACGACCTACGAGCAGTACTTC
CASRRQGPTTYEQYF
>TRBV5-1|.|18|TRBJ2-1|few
TGCGCCAGCAGCTGGGGTTTGGCTAGCGTTTCATCCTACAATGAGCAGTTCTTC
CASSWGLASVSSYNEQFF
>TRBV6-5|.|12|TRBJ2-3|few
TGTGCCAGCAGTTACGGGGACGGCACGCAGTATTTT
CASSYGDGTQYF
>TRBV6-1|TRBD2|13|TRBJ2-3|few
TGTGCCAGCAGCCTCGCGGGGGGGAGTGCGCAGTATTTT
CASSLAGGSAQYF